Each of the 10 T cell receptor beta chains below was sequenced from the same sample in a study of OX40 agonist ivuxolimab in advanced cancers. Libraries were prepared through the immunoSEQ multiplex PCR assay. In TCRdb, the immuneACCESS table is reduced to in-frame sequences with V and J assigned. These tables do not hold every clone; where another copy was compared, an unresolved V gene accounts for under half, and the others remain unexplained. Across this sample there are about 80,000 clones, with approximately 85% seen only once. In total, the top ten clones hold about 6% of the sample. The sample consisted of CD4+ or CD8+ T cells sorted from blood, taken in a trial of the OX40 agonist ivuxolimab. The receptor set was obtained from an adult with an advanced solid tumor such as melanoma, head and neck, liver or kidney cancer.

CDR3 DNA: TGTGCCAGTAGCCAAAGGGGCAGGGTCCCCCAAGAGACCCAGTACTTC. Its translation is CASSQRGRVPQETQYF. The rearrangement joins TRBV19 to TRBJ2-5; perhaps TRBD1 as D (5 bases). Trimming took off 6 bases at V and 1 base at J, with 18 bases between the two ends. The V gene's germline CDR1 is LNHDA and CDR2 SQIVND (reference sequence). The CDR3 has 16 residues.

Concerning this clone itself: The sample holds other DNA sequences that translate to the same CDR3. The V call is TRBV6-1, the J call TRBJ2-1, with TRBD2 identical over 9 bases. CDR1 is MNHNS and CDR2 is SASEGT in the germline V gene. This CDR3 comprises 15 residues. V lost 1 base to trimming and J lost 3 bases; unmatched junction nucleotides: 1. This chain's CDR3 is CASSEGTSDYNEQFF. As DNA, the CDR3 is TGTGCCAGCAGTGAAGGGACTAGCGACTACAATGAGCAGTTCTTC.

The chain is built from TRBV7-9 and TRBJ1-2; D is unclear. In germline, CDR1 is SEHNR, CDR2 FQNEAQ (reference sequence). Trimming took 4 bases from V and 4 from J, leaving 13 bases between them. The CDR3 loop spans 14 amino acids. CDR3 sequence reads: CASSSGGSLYGYTF. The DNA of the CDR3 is TGTGCCAGCAGCTCCGGCGGTAGCCTCTATGGCTACACCTTC.

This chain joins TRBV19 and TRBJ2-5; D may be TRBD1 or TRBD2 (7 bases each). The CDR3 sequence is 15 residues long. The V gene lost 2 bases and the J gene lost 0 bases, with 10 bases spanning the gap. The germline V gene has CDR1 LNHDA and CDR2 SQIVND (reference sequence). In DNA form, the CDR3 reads TGTGCCAGTAGTATACAGGGGGGGTACCAAGAGACCCAGTACTTC. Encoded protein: CASSIQGGYQETQYF.

Here the CDR3 reads CASRRDGADEQFF. The CDR3 DNA is TGTGCCAGCAGGAGAGACGGGGCGGATGAGCAGTTCTTC. V and J are TRBV5-6 and TRBJ2-1; possibly TRBD1 or TRBD2 for D (5 bases each). V lost 5 bases and J 8 bases, leaving 14 bases between the germline ends. CDR1 and CDR2 (germline): SGHDT, YYEEEE. There are 13 residues in the CDR3.

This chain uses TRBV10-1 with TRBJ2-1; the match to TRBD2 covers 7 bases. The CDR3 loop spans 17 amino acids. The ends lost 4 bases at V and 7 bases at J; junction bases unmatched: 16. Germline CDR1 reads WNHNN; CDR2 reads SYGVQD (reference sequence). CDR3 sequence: CASSGLAGVGLQNEQFF. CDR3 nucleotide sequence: TGCGCCAGCAGTGGTCTTGCGGGAGTGGGGTTACAGAATGAGCAGTTCTTC.

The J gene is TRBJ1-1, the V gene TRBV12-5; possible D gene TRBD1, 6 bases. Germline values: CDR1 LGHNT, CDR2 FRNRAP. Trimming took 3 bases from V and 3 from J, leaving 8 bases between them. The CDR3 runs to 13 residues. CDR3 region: CASGLGGHTEAFF. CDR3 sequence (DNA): TGTGCTAGTGGTTTAGGGGGGCACACTGAAGCTTTCTTT.

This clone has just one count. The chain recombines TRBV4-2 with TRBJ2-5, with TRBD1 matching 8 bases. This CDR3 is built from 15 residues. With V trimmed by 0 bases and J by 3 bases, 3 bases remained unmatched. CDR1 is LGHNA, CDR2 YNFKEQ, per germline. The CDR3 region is CASSQERTGKETQYF. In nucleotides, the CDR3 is TGTGCCAGCAGCCAAGAACGGACAGGGAAAGAGACCCAGTACTTC.

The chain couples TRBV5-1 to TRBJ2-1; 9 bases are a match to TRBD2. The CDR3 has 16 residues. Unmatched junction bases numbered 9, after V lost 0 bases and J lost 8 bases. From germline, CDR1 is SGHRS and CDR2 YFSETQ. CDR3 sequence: CASSLANRAGGDEQFF. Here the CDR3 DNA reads TGCGCCAGCAGCTTGGCCAATCGAGCGGGGGGAGATGAGCAGTTCTTC.

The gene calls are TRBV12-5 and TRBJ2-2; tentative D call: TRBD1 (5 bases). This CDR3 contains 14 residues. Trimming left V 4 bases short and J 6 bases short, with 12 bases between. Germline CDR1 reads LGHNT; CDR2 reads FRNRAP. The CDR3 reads CASGSGSGAGELFF. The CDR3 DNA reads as TGTGCTAGTGGTTCAGGGTCCGGCGCCGGGGAGCTGTTTTTT.